Described below is a single T cell receptor beta chain sequence and its context. Germline-derived CDR1 and CDR2 are LGHNA and YNFKEQ. The V and J ends lost 6 bases and 7 bases respectively, with 18 bases between them. This CDR3 region has 15 residues. The protocol was immunoSEQ multiplex PCR, while the TCRdb copy is restricted to in-frame clones and leaves out a portion. The sample has around 110,000 clones; 85% to 95% are singletons. This sample is part of a study of T cell changes during pregnancy in multiple sclerosis. Sequencing was performed on peripheral blood, taken after pregnancy. The TCR sequence derives from a female donor with multiple sclerosis, enrolled in a pregnancy study. The chain employs TRBV4-2 and TRBJ1-4, with a weak D call TRBD1 (5 bases). This chain's CDR3 is CASSPGRDFPEKLFF. CDR3 nucleotides: TGTGCCAGCAGTCCAGGACGGGACTTTCCTGAAAAACTGTTTTTT.